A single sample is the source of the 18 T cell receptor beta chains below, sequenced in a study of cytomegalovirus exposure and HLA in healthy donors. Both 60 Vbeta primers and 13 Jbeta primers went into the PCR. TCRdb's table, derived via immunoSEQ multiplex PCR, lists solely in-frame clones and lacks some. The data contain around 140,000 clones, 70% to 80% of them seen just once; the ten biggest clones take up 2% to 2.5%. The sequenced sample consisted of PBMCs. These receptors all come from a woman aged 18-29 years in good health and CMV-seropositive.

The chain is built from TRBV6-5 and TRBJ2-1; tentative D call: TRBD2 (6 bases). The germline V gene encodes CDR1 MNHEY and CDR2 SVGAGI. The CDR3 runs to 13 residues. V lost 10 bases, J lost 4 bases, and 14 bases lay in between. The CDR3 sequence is CATLNRGYNEQFF. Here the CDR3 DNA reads TGTGCCACCCTGAACCGGGGGTACAATGAGCAGTTCTTC.

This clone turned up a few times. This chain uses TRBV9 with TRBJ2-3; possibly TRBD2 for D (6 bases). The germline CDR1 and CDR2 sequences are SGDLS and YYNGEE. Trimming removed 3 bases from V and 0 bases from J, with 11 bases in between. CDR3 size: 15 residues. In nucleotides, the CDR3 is TGTGCCAGCAGCGCGTGGACTACTAGCACAGATACGCAGTATTTT. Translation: CASSAWTTSTDTQYF.

In DNA, the CDR3 is TGTGCCAGCAGTTACCTACAGGGGGCGAATTCACCCCTCCACTTT. It encodes CASSYLQGANSPLHF. This sequence joins TRBV6-5 and TRBJ1-6, with 9 bases aligning to TRBD1. The V segment lost 2 bases and the J segment 7 bases; nucleotides outside the gene matches: 3. Germline V gives CDR1 MNHEY, CDR2 SVGAGI. The CDR3 is made up of 15 amino acids.

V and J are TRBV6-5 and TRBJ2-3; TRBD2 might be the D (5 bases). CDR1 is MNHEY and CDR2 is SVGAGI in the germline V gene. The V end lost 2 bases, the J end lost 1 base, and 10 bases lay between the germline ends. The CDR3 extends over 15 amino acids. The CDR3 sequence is CASSYVGVRTDTQYF. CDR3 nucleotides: TGTGCCAGCAGTTACGTCGGGGTGCGCACAGATACGCAGTATTTT.

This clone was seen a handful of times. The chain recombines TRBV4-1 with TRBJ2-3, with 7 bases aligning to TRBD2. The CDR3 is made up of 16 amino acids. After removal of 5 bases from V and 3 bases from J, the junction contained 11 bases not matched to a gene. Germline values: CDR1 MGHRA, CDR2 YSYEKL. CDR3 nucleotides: TGCGCCAGCAGCGCCGACGCAGCGGGACGAACAGATACGCAGTATTTT. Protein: CASSADAAGRTDTQYF.

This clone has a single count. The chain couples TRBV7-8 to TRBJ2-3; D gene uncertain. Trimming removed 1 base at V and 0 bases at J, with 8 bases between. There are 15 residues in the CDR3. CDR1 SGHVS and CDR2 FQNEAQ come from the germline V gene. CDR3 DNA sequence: TGTGCCAGCAGCTTAGGCGAGGCGAGCACAGATACGCAGTATTTT. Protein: CASSLGEASTDTQYF.

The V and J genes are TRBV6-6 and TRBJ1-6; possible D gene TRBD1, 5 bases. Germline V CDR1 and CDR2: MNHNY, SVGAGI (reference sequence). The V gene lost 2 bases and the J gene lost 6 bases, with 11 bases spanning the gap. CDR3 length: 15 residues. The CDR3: CASSYPADTNSPLHF. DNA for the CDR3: TGTGCCAGCAGTTACCCTGCGGACACTAATTCACCCCTCCACTTT.

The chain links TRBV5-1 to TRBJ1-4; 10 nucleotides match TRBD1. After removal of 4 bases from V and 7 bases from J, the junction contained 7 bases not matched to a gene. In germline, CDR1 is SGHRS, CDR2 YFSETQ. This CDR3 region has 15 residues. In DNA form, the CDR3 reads TGCGCCAGCAGCGGGTCCGGGACAGGGGCTGAAAAACTGTTTTTT. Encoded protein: CASSGSGTGAEKLFF.

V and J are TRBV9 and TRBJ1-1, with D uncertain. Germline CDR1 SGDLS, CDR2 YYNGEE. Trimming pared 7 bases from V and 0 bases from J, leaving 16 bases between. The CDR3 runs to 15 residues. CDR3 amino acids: CASRRGGGVNTEAFF. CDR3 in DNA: TGTGCCAGCCGGCGGGGAGGAGGCGTGAACACTGAAGCTTTCTTT.

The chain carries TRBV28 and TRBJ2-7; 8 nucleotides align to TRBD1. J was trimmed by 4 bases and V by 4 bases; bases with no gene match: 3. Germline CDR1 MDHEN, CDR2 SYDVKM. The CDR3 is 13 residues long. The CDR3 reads CASSWTGLYEQYF. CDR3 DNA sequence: TGTGCCAGCAGTTGGACAGGGTTGTACGAGCAGTACTTC.

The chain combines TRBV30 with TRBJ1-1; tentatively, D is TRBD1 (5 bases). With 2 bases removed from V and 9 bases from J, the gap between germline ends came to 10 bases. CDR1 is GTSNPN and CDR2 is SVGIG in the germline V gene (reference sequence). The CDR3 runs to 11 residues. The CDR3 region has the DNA TGTGCCTGGAGTTTAGGGACTCAAGCTTTCTTT. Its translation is CAWSLGTQAFF.

CDR3 coding DNA: TGTGCCAGCAGCTCCCCAGGGGATTGGAAAGATACGCAGTATTTT. Translated, it gives CASSSPGDWKDTQYF. The rearrangement joins TRBV7-2 to TRBJ2-3; possibly TRBD1 for D (6 bases). V lost 4 bases and J lost 5, with 16 bases in between. CDR1 and CDR2 (germline): SGHTA, FQGNSA. This CDR3 comprises 15 residues.

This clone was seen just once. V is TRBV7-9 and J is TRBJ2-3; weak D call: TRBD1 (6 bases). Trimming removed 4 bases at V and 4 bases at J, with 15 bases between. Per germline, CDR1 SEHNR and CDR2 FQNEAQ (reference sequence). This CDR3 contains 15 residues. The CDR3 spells CASSSSQGLADTQYF. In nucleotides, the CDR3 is TGTGCCAGCAGCTCCTCACAGGGATTAGCAGATACGCAGTATTTT.

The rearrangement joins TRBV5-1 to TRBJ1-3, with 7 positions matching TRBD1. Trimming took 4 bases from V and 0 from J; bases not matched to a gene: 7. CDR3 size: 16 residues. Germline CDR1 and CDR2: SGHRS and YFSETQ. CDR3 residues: CASSLQTGNSGNTIYF. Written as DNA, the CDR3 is TGCGCCAGCAGCCTACAGACAGGGAACTCTGGAAACACCATATATTTT.

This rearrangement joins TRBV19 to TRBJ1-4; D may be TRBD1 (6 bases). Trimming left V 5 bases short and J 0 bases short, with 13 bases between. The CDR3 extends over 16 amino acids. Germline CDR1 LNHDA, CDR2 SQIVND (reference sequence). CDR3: CASSPWTATTNEKLFF. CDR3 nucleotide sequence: TGTGCCAGTAGTCCGTGGACAGCCACAACTAATGAAAAACTGTTTTTT.

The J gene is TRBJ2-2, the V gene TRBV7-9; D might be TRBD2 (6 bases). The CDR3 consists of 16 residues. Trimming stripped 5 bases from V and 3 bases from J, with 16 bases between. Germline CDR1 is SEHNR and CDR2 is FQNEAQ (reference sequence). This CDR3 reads CASSPLAGRDTGELFF. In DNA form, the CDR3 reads TGTGCCAGCAGCCCGCTCGCGGGGCGGGACACCGGGGAGCTGTTTTTT.

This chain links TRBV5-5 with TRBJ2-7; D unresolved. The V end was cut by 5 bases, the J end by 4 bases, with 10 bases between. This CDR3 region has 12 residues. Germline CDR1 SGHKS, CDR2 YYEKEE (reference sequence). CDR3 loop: CASRLQEYEQYF. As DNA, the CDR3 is TGTGCCAGCAGGCTCCAGGAATACGAGCAGTACTTC. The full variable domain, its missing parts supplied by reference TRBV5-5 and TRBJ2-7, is DAGVTQSPTHLIKTRGQQVTLRCSPISGHKSVSWYQQVLGQGPQFIFQYYEKEERGRGNFPDRFSARQFPNYSSELNVNALLLGDSALYLCASRLQEYEQYFGPGTRLTVT.

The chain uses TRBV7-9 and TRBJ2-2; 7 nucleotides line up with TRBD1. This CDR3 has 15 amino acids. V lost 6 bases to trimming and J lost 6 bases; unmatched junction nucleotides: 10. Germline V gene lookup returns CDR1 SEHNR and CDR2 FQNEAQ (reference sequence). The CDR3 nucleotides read TGTGCCAGCAGTCTCAGACAGGGAGAAGCCGGGGAGCTGTTTTTT. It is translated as CASSLRQGEAGELFF.